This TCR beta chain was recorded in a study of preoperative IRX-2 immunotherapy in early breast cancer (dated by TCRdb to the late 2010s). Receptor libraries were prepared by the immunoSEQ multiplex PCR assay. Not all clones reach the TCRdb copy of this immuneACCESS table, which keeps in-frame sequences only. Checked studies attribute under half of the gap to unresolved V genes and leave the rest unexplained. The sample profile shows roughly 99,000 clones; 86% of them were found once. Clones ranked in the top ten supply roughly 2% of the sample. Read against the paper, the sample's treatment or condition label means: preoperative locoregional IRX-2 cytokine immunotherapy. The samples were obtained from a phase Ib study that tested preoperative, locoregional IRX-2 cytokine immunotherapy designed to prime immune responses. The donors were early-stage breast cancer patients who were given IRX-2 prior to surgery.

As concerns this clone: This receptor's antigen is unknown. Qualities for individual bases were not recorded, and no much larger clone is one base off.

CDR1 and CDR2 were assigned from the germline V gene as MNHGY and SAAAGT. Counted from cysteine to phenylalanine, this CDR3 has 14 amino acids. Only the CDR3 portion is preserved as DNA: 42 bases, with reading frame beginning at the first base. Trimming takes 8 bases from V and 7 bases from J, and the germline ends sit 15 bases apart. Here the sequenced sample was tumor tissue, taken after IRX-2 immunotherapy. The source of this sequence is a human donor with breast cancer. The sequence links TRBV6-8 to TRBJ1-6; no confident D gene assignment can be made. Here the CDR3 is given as CASDPSGENSPLHF. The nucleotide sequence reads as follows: TGTGCCAGCGATCCAAGCGGTGAGAATTCACCCCTCCACTTT.